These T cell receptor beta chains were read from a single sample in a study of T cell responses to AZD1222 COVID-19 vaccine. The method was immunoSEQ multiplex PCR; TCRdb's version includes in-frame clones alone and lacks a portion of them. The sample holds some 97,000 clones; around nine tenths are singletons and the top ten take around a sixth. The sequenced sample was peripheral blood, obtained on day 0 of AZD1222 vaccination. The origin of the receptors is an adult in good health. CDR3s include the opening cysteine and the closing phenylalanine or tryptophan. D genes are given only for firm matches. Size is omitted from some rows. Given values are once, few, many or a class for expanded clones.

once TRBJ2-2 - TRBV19 TGTGCCAGTAGTACACAGACGAACACCGGGGAGCTGTTTTTT CASSTQTNTGELFF
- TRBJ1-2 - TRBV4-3 TGCGCCAGCAGCCAAGACCGCAGGAACTATGGCTACACCTTC CASSQDRRNYGYTF
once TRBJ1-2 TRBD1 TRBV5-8 TGTGCCAGCAGGACGACAGGGCGGGGATATGGCTACACCTTC CASRTTGRGYGYTF
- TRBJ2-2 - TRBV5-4 TGTGCCAGCAGGAGCGACGGGGGGCCGACCGGGGAGCTGTTTTTT CASRSDGGPTGELFF
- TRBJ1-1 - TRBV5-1 TGCGCCAGCAGCTTGGAACCGGGGACTGAAGCTTTCTTT CASSLEPGTEAFF
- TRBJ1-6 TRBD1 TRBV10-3 TGTGCCATCAGAACGACAGGGGAGAATTCACCCCTCCACTTT CAIRTTGENSPLHF
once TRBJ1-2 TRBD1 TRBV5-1 TGCGCCAGCAGCCCCGGACAGGGCTATGGCTACACCTTC CASSPGQGYGYTF
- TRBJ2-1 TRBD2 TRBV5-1 TGCGCCAGCAGCTTTAGGCTAGCGGATCAGAGCTCCTACAATGAGCAGTTCTTC CASSFRLADQSSYNEQFF
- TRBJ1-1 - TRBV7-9 TGTGCCAGCAGCTTAGAGATTGGCCTGGACACTGAAGCTTTCTTT CASSLEIGLDTEAFF
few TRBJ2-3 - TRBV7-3 TGTGCCAGCAGCGCCGGAGGCGGCCCAGATACGCAGTATTTT CASSAGGGPDTQYF
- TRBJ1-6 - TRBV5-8 TGTGCCAGCAGCTCTTCAGGGGTTTCACCCCTCCACTTT CASSSSGVSPLHF
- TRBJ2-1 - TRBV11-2 TGTGCCAGCAGCGGACTTCGAAATGAGCAGTTCTTC CASSGLRNEQFF
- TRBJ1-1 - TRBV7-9 TGTGCCAGCAGCCCGGACGGCTTTGGGACTGAAGCTTTCTTT CASSPDGFGTEAFF
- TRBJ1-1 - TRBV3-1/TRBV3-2 TGTGCCAGCAGCCACTCCGACAGGCGCGGTAAAGCTTTCTTT CASSHSDRRGKAFF
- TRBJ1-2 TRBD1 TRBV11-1 TGTGCCAGCAGCTTAAGAGGGGGCGCTTATGGCTACACCTTC CASSLRGGAYGYTF
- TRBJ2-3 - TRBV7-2 TGTGCCAGCAGCTCCCCCCCGCGGGACACAGATACGCAGTATTTT CASSSPPRDTDTQYF
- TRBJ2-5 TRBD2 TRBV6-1 TGTGCCAGCAGTGAATGGGCCCAAGCGGGGGGTATTCAAGAGACCCAGTACTTC CASSEWAQAGGIQETQYF
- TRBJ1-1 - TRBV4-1 TGCGCCAGCAGCACCCCCTTTCGGGGGACTGAAGCTTTCTTT CASSTPFRGTEAFF
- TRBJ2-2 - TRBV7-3 TGTGCCAGCAGCCCTACTAGCACCGGGGAGCTGTTTTTT CASSPTSTGELFF
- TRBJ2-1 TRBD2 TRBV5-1 TGCGCCAGCAGCTTGGGCGCGGGAGGTGATGAGCAGTTCTTC CASSLGAGGDEQFF
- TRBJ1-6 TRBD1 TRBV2 TGTGCCAGCAGTGAAGCGCGTCGACAGGGTGATAATTCACCCCTCCACTTT CASSEARRQGDNSPLHF
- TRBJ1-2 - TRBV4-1 TGCGCCAGCAGTCCCCGGGATAACAGGCACTCCAATTTGGGCTACACCTTC CASSPRDNRHSNLGYTF
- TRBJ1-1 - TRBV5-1 TGCGCCAGCAGCTTGGATCCGGGGGTAGTCTCTGAAGCTTTCTTT CASSLDPGVVSEAFF
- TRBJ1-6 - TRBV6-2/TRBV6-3 TGTGCCAGCAGCCAGACACTTTCACCCCTCCACTTT CASSQTLSPLHF
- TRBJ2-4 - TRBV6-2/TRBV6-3 TGTGCCAGCAGTCAAGGACGGATGAGAGCCAAAAACATTCAGTACTTC CASSQGRMRAKNIQYF